One TCR beta chain is described in this entry. Its specificity is not known. The entry originates in a study of T-cell memory formation after mild COVID-19. General study results and limits: Clones that contracted from day 15 to 85 had balanced CD4/CD8; later expanders were CD4+ biased. Several responding clones turned up in pre-infection memory, indicating that cross-reactive memory may have taken part.

The CDR3 contains 12 residues. CDR1 is SGHTA, CDR2 FQGNSA, per germline. V lost 5 bases, J lost 10 bases, and 2 bases stayed unmatched. 5'RACE with constant-segment primers yielded barcoded, UMI-tagged TCR alpha and TCR beta cDNA libraries. TCRdb independently ran MiXCR on the 5' RACE reads; one entry per CDR3 protein. The sample carries about 450,000 distinct CDR3 sequences, 23% recorded once. V is TRBV7-2 and J is TRBJ2-3; 11 bases fit TRBD2. The TCR sequence derives from an adult woman who had mild COVID-19 (a few samples of this study predate the infection). Cell type and time point are not known. Sequenced material: PBMCs or a T cell subset sorted from them (not recorded which). The CDR3 coding sequence is TGTGCCAGCAGCATACTAGCGGGAGCGCAGTATTTT. Translated: CASSILAGAQYF.